The 16 T cell receptor beta chains listed next were all sequenced from one sample in a study of lymphopenia after photon versus proton radiotherapy. Profiled with immunoSEQ multiplex PCR; TCRdb holds only in-frame clones, not every one. Of approximately 91,000 clones detected, around 82% appear once; the ten largest clones hold over 1.2%. Sequenced material: peripheral blood, taken from a patient treated with proton-based radiotherapy. Source of these receptors: a man between 60 and 75 years old with pancreatic cancer.

This clone was recorded a few times. The CDR3 sequence is CASTLDRQGRYGYTF. The CDR3 nucleotides are TGTGCCAGCACTCTAGATCGACAGGGGAGGTATGGCTACACCTTC. This rearrangement joins TRBV27 to TRBJ1-2, with TRBD1 identical over 8 bases. With V trimmed by 7 bases and J by 5 bases, 12 bases remained unmatched. The CDR3 extends over 15 amino acids. Germline-derived CDR1 and CDR2 are MNHEY and SMNVEV (reference sequence).

The chain couples TRBV28 to TRBJ1-1, with a weak D call TRBD1 (5 bases). The CDR3 contains 16 residues. Trimming removed 5 bases at V and 4 bases at J, with 20 bases between. Germline CDR1 is MDHEN and CDR2 is SYDVKM. This chain's CDR3 is CASSPYMGGRSTEAFF. As DNA, the CDR3 is TGTGCCAGCAGTCCTTACATGGGGGGTAGGAGCACTGAAGCTTTCTTT.

The gene calls are TRBV29-1 and TRBJ2-7; D ambiguous. CDR3 length: 13 residues. Trimming cost V 5 bases and J 1 base, with 12 bases left between them. Germline V CDR1 and CDR2: SQVTM, ANQGSEA. The chain's CDR3 is CSVMVGRSYEQYF. The CDR3 region has the DNA TGCAGCGTTATGGTCGGAAGGTCCTACGAGCAGTACTTC.

The chain employs TRBV6-7 and TRBJ2-5; 7 bases are shared with TRBD1. TRBV6-7 is marked as an open reading frame, function uncertain. This CDR3 is 14 amino acids long. The V gene end was trimmed by 5 bases and the J gene end by 5 bases; junction bases not matched to a gene: 8. The CDR3 protein is CASSQRTGRETQYF. CDR3 DNA sequence: TGTGCCAGCAGTCAAAGGACAGGTCGGGAGACCCAGTACTTC.

The J gene is TRBJ2-7, the V gene TRBV5-5; 8 nucleotides match TRBD1. The CDR3 has 15 amino acids. CDR1 and CDR2 (germline): SGHKS, YYEKEE (reference sequence). V shed 0 bases and J 5 bases; nucleotides not matched to a gene: 7. The CDR3 bases are TGTGCCAGCAGCTTGGGGATGGACAGGGTTCACGAGCAGTACTTC. It codes for CASSLGMDRVHEQYF.

The rearrangement uses TRBV5-4 and TRBJ2-2, with 14 bases aligning to TRBD2. V was clipped by 4 bases and J by 6 bases; unmatched bases: 5. Germline loops: CDR1 SGHNT, CDR2 YYREEE (reference sequence). The CDR3 has 16 residues. The chain's CDR3 is CASSGGLAGGAGELFF. CDR3 DNA: TGTGCCAGCAGCGGTGGACTAGCGGGAGGTGCCGGGGAGCTGTTTTTT. Full variable domain (outside the CDR3, taken from reference TRBV5-4 and TRBJ2-2): ETGVTQSPTHLIKTRGQQVTLRCSSQSGHNTVSWYQQALGQGPQFIFQYYREEENGRGNFPPRFSGLQFPNYSSELNVNALELDDSALYLCASSGGLAGGAGELFFGEGSRLTVL.

This clone has ten or more counts. This rearrangement joins TRBV9 to TRBJ1-2, with D uncertain. The CDR3 has 14 amino acids. Trimming pared 4 bases from V and 5 bases from J, leaving 15 bases between. Germline V lookup: CDR1 SGDLS, CDR2 YYNGEE. The CDR3 loop is CASSRLGGRYGYTF. The CDR3 coding sequence is TGTGCCAGCAGCCGGTTGGGCGGAAGGTATGGCTACACCTTC. Variable domain in full (rest from reference TRBV9 and TRBJ1-2): DSGVTQTPKHLITATGQRVTLRCSPRSGDLSVYWYQQSLDQGLQFLIQYYNGEERAKGNILERFSAQQFPDLHSELNLSSLELGDSALYFCASSRLGGRYGYTFGSGTRLTVV.

The chain employs TRBV30 and TRBJ2-1; 7 nucleotides match TRBD1. The CDR3 runs to 12 residues. The V segment lost 4 bases and the J segment 7 bases; nucleotides outside the gene matches: 4. From germline, CDR1 is GTSNPN and CDR2 SVGIG (reference sequence). CDR3 DNA: TGTGCCTGGAAGACAGGGATGAATGAGCAGTTCTTC. It yields the protein CAWKTGMNEQFF.

The chain uses TRBV11-3 and TRBJ2-1; D gene uncertain. The CDR3 loop spans 15 amino acids. The germline CDR1 and CDR2 sequences are SGHNT and YENEEA. Trimming pared 2 bases from V and 2 bases from J, leaving 10 bases between. The CDR3 here is CASSLRTATYNEQFF. The CDR3 region has the DNA TGTGCCAGCAGCTTAAGAACCGCGACCTACAATGAGCAGTTCTTC.

This chain joins TRBV5-6 and TRBJ2-7; 12 bases map to TRBD2. J lost 6 bases, V lost 7 bases, and 8 bases had no gene match. The CDR3 is 14 residues long. Germline values: CDR1 SGHDT, CDR2 YYEEEE. CDR3 nucleotide sequence: TGTGCCAGCCGACTAGCGGGAGCCCTCTCCGAGCAGTACTTC. It encodes CASRLAGALSEQYF.

The chain links TRBV19 to TRBJ2-7, with 8 bases that match TRBD1. Germline V CDR1 and CDR2: LNHDA, SQIVND (reference sequence). The CDR3 sequence is 14 residues long. With V trimmed by 5 bases and J by 6 bases, 9 bases remained unmatched. Here the CDR3 reads CASSQNGQGGEQYF. The DNA of the CDR3 is TGTGCCAGTAGTCAAAATGGACAGGGAGGCGAGCAGTACTTC.

The chain joins TRBV28 to TRBJ2-7; TRBD2 agrees at 9 bases. The CDR3 spans 15 residues. The V gene's germline CDR1 is MDHEN and CDR2 SYDVKM. With 5 bases clipped from V and 5 bases from J, the junction kept 10 bases outside the gene matches. CDR3 bases: TGTGCCAGCAGTCTCTCTAGCGGGATTCGGGACGAGCAGTACTTC. The encoded protein is CASSLSSGIRDEQYF.

V is TRBV5-1 and J is TRBJ1-2, with a weak D call TRBD1 (5 bases). This CDR3 spans 14 amino acids. V was clipped by 4 bases and J by 12 bases, with 22 bases between them. The germline V gene has CDR1 SGHRS and CDR2 YFSETQ. The CDR3 protein is CASSRTFGDSDHTF. CDR3 sequence (DNA): TGCGCCAGCAGCCGGACCTTTGGTGACAGTGATCACACCTTC.

V usage is TRBV29-1 and J usage is TRBJ1-5, with TRBD1 as a possible D gene (5 bases). Germline lookup yields CDR1 SQVTM and CDR2 ANQGSEA. The CDR3 spans 13 residues. V lost 4 bases and J 3 bases, leaving 10 bases between the germline ends. The CDR3 is CSVVETVNQPQHF. CDR3 DNA sequence: TGCAGCGTTGTAGAGACAGTCAATCAGCCCCAGCATTTT.

The V gene is TRBV29-1, the J gene TRBJ1-5, with D uncertain. The germline V and J ends were trimmed by 3 bases and 2 bases, with 14 bases remaining between them. The CDR3 consists of 15 residues. The germline V gene encodes CDR1 SQVTM and CDR2 ANQGSEA. Here the CDR3 reads CSVDKKGDGNQPQHF. The CDR3 DNA is TGCAGCGTTGATAAGAAGGGCGACGGCAATCAGCCCCAGCATTTT.

The chain is built from TRBV19 and TRBJ2-7; TRBD1 is a possible D gene (6 bases). The CDR3 has 13 residues. Trimming took off 10 bases at V and 6 bases at J, with 19 bases between the two ends. Germline lookup yields CDR1 LNHDA and CDR2 SQIVND (reference sequence). This CDR3 reads CATSRGRGGEQYF. The CDR3 region has the DNA TGTGCCACTTCAAGGGGCAGGGGCGGCGAGCAGTACTTC.